The source of this T cell receptor (beta chain) is a study of blood T cell repertoires in COVID-19. Whole-study context: The United States, Italy and Spain supplied acute and convalescent COVID-19 samples. T cells, B-cell-depleted T cells, or PBMCs provided the cDNA or gDNA that served as material.

Trimming pared 1 base from V and 7 bases from J, leaving 19 bases between. The CDR3 spans 17 residues. Germline V CDR1 and CDR2: SGHAT, FQNNGV. During active infection, Seattle patients enrolled and were then monitored through disease. Original data processing: Estimates of nucleated cell counts were drawn from the amplification of reference gene primers. Measured with immunoSEQ multiplex PCR; TCRdb has only the in-frame clones, and not every one. That table furnishes V, J and clone size, whereas the DNA furnished D and trimming. The sample records 170,000 or so clones, about 87% being singletons. Material for sequencing was peripheral blood. V gene TRBV11-2 combines with J gene TRBJ1-4; the D gene is possibly TRBD1 (5 bases). This receptor was taken from a man aged 55 to 69 with COVID-19, enrolled during active disease. Written as DNA, the CDR3 is TGTGCCAGCAGCTTAGTAAGGGCAGGGCGATCCGGTGAAAAACTGTTTTTT. This encodes CASSLVRAGRSGEKLFF. Drawing the rest from reference TRBV11-2 and TRBJ1-4, the complete variable domain is EAGVAQSPRYKIIEKRQSVAFWCNPISGHATLYWYQQILGQGPKLLIQFQNNGVVDDSQLPKDRFSAERLKGVDSTLKIQPAKLEDSAVYLCASSLVRAGRSGEKLFFGSGTQLSVL.